Below are 14 T cell receptor beta chains sequenced from a single sample in a study of cytomegalovirus exposure and HLA in healthy donors. Clones were sequenced by immunoSEQ multiplex PCR, and TCRdb holds only the in-frame ones, with some missing. The sample gives under 250,000 clones, over 75% of which show up once; 1.5% to 2% is in the top ten. Sequencing input: PBMCs. Receptors originate from a woman aged 18-29 years in good health and CMV-seropositive.

The chain links TRBV27 to TRBJ2-1; 11 bases fit TRBD2. The CDR3 is 15 amino acids. CDR1 and CDR2 from the germline V gene are MNHEY and SMNVEV (reference sequence). V was clipped by 3 bases and J by 5 bases; unmatched bases: 3. CDR3 in DNA: TGTGCCAGCAGTTTTAGCGGGAGGGTAAACAATGAGCAGTTCTTC. This translates into CASSFSGRVNNEQFF.

V usage is TRBV7-9 and J usage is TRBJ2-7; 8 nucleotides align to TRBD2. With 3 bases clipped from V and 3 bases from J, the junction kept 10 bases outside the gene matches. The CDR3 is 16 amino acids. Germline V gene lookup returns CDR1 SEHNR and CDR2 FQNEAQ (reference sequence). This CDR3 is CASSFGGGGSVYEQYF. The CDR3 nucleotides read TGTGCCAGCAGCTTCGGGGGGGGAGGCAGCGTCTACGAGCAGTACTTC.

Concerning this clone: A much larger clone differs by one base, so this may be a read error. J is TRBJ2-3 and V is TRBV2; D is ambiguous. Germline CDR1 SNHLY, CDR2 FYNNEI. CDR3 length: 13 residues. V lost 3 bases to trimming and J lost 1 base, with 5 bases between them. The CDR3 coding sequence is TGTGCCAGCAGTGAGCAGGGCACAGATACGCAGTATTTT. Amino acids: CASSEQGTDTQYF.

In DNA form, the CDR3 reads TGTGCCAGCAGTATCCTGGGGGGACCGAATCAGCCCCAGCATTTT. It is translated as CASSILGGPNQPQHF. The chain is built from TRBV27 and TRBJ1-5, with D perhaps matching TRBD1 (5 bases). The germline CDR1 and CDR2 sequences are MNHEY and SMNVEV (reference sequence). There are 15 residues in the CDR3. V shed 5 bases and J shed 4 bases, with 15 bases lying between them.

This chain joins TRBV28 and TRBJ1-3; D gene uncertain. Germline V gives CDR1 MDHEN, CDR2 SYDVKM. Trimming pared 7 bases from V and 0 bases from J, leaving 16 bases between. The CDR3 is made up of 16 amino acids. CDR3 loop: CASIRRGPFSGNTIYF. The CDR3 DNA reads TGTGCCAGCATCCGTCGGGGTCCTTTCTCTGGAAACACCATATATTTT.

This clone has only one observation. The chain carries TRBV7-8 and TRBJ2-7; tentatively, D is TRBD1 (6 bases). CDR1 SGHVS and CDR2 FQNEAQ come from the germline V gene. Trimming left V 8 bases short and J 1 base short, with 18 bases between. The CDR3 covers 15 residues. DNA of the CDR3: TGTGCCAGCGCGACCCCGGGGACAAGGTCCTACGAGCAGTACTTC. Protein product: CASATPGTRSYEQYF.

The gene calls are TRBV28 and TRBJ1-1; possible D gene TRBD1, 6 bases. Trimming cost V 6 bases and J 4 bases, with 18 bases left between them. Germline V gene sequence: CDR1 MDHEN, CDR2 SYDVKM. CDR3 length: 15 amino acids. CDR3 sequence: CASRVDDRSATEAFF. DNA for the CDR3: TGTGCCAGCAGGGTCGACGACAGGTCGGCCACTGAAGCTTTCTTT. The full variable domain, with the rest looked up from reference TRBV28 and TRBJ1-1, is DVKVTQSSRYLVKRTGEKVFLECVQDMDHENMFWYRQDPGLGLRLIYFSYDVKMKEKGDIPEGYSVSREKKERFSLILESASTNQTSMYLCASRVDDRSATEAFFGQGTRLTVV.

This chain links TRBV19 with TRBJ2-7, with TRBD2 identical over 8 bases. The length of the CDR3 is 13 residues. Germline-derived CDR1 and CDR2 are LNHDA and SQIVND (reference sequence). Germline trimming cut 6 bases from V and 2 bases from J; bases unmatched to any gene: 3. CDR3 protein: CASRLAEAYEQYF. As DNA, the CDR3 is TGTGCCAGTAGACTAGCGGAAGCCTACGAGCAGTACTTC.

This sequence joins TRBV11-2 and TRBJ2-7; D gene ambiguous. V shed 3 bases and J shed 1 base, with 10 bases lying between them. Germline CDR1 is SGHAT and CDR2 is FQNNGV. There are 14 residues in the CDR3. This CDR3 reads CASSFLGSSYEQYF. In DNA form, the CDR3 reads TGTGCCAGCAGCTTCCTGGGCAGTTCCTACGAGCAGTACTTC.

The chain combines TRBV7-6 with TRBJ2-2, with 7 bases matching TRBD2. The CDR3 is 17 amino acids. With V trimmed by 3 bases and J by 2 bases, 9 bases remained unmatched. Germline values: CDR1 SGHVS, CDR2 FNYEAQ. The CDR3 region is CASSFWGREENTGELFF. For the CDR3, the DNA is TGTGCCAGCAGCTTCTGGGGGAGGGAGGAAAACACCGGGGAGCTGTTTTTT.

The chain is built from TRBV27 and TRBJ2-7; D gene unclear. Looked up from germline, CDR1 is MNHEY and CDR2 is SMNVEV (reference sequence). There are 14 residues in the CDR3. V lost 0 bases, J lost 2 bases, and 8 bases lay in between. This chain's CDR3 is CASSLSTETYEQYF. Here the CDR3 DNA reads TGTGCCAGCAGTTTATCAACGGAGACCTACGAGCAGTACTTC.

This sequence joins TRBV7-9 and TRBJ2-1; possibly TRBD1 for D (8 bases). The CDR3 consists of 18 residues. The V and J ends lost 5 bases and 6 bases respectively, with 26 bases between them. The germline V gene has CDR1 SEHNR and CDR2 FQNEAQ (reference sequence). CDR3 nucleotide sequence: TGTGCCAGCAGCCACAGGGGGGGGCGGGACCCCCTTAGCAATGAGCAGTTCTTC. Translated, it gives CASSHRGGRDPLSNEQFF.

The gene calls are TRBV29-1 and TRBJ2-3; D remains unclear. The CDR3 extends over 12 amino acids. The V gene's germline CDR1 is SQVTM and CDR2 ANQGSEA. Between the trimmed V and J ends, which lost 6 bases and 4 bases, there was a span of 11 bases. This CDR3 reads CSVELGADTQYF. The CDR3, as DNA: TGCAGCGTGGAGTTGGGTGCAGATACGCAGTATTTT.

The chain uses TRBV11-3 and TRBJ2-2, with TRBD2 identical over 11 bases. Germline V gene sequence: CDR1 SGHNT, CDR2 YENEEA. With 3 bases clipped from V and 6 bases from J, the junction kept 18 bases outside the gene matches. The CDR3 length is 20 residues. In nucleotides, the CDR3 is TGTGCCAGCAGCTTTCGGTATCCGACTAGCGGGACTTACCGGGCCGGGGAGCTGTTTTTT. This sequence encodes CASSFRYPTSGTYRAGELFF. Complete variable domain (other parts from reference TRBV11-3 and TRBJ2-2): EAGVVQSPRYKIIEKKQPVAFWCNPISGHNTLYWYLQNLGQGPELLIRYENEEAVDDSQLPKDRFSAERLKGVDSTLKIQPAELGDSAVYLCASSFRYPTSGTYRAGELFFGEGSRLTVL.